This TCR beta chain was identified during a study of identical twins. One entry per CDR3 protein, called by TCRdb with MiXCR from the 5' RACE reads. The sample carries a few hundred thousand distinct CDR3 sequences, roughly 10% recorded once. General study findings and limits: Out-of-frame beta sequences exhibited a weaker degree of excess twin sharing.

Germline V gene sequence: CDR1 MNHNS, CDR2 SASEGT. The CDR3 is 14 amino acids. Trimming stripped 7 bases from V and 8 bases from J, with 17 bases between. Ten or more counts support this clonotype. What it recognizes is unknown. The clonotype comes from a man over 45 in good health. Material: memory T cells sorted from blood. The genes are TRBV6-1 and TRBJ2-2; D is perhaps TRBD1 (6 bases). CDR3 sequence (DNA): TGTGCCAGCACCCTGGACAGCCAACGGGGGGAGCTGTTTTTT. Protein: CASTLDSQRGELFF.